Sequencing of this T cell receptor (beta chain) was carried out in a study of T cell changes during pregnancy in multiple sclerosis. This clone showed up just a few times. Method: immunoSEQ multiplex PCR; TCRdb's copy keeps in-frame clones and lacks some. The sample has about 56,000 clones, around nine tenths seen once. Trimming removed 10 bases at V and 3 bases at J, with 9 bases between. The CDR3 loop spans 11 amino acids. CDR1 and CDR2 (germline): MRHNA, SNTAGT. This sequence originates from a female donor with multiple sclerosis, enrolled in a pregnancy study. The input for sequencing was peripheral blood, taken after pregnancy. V and J are TRBV6-4 and TRBJ1-1; D gene unclear. CDR3 sequence reads: CATLLYTEAFF. CDR3 DNA: TGTGCCACCCTCCTCTACACTGAAGCTTTCTTT.